This passage covers 24 T cell receptor beta chains from one sample sequenced in a study of identifying expanded T cells in peripheral blood. Assay: immunoSEQ multiplex PCR; the TCRdb copy retains only in-frame clones and omits some. The sample has 50,000 to 75,000 clones; approximately 87% are singletons. The sequencing input was blood. The receptors were sampled from a person between 18 and 69 years old in good health.

The V and J genes are TRBV10-3 and TRBJ2-5, with a tentative D call TRBD1 (6 bases). Germline CDR1 ENHRY, CDR2 SYGVKD. This CDR3 is built from 16 residues. V lost 8 bases and J 4 bases, leaving 23 bases between the germline ends. In DNA form, the CDR3 reads TGTGCCATCGGGCCCGGGAACTCGGACAGCCCAGAGACCCAGTACTTC. Protein: CAIGPGNSDSPETQYF.

This clone was seen just once. This chain joins TRBV10-3 and TRBJ2-5, with 7 bases fitting TRBD1. CDR1 is ENHRY and CDR2 is SYGVKD in the germline V gene. The CDR3 length is 14 residues. The ends lost 5 bases at V and 4 bases at J; junction bases unmatched: 7. This CDR3 is CAISTTGAAETQYF. The CDR3 nucleotides are TGTGCCATCAGTACCACAGGGGCGGCAGAGACCCAGTACTTC.

This chain joins TRBV6-1 and TRBJ1-5; tentative D call: TRBD1 (5 bases). Germline V CDR1 and CDR2: MNHNS, SASEGT. This CDR3 has 14 amino acids. V was cut by 6 bases and J by 0 bases, with 9 bases left in between. The CDR3 region is CASRDSYSNQPQHF. CDR3 coding DNA: TGTGCCAGCAGAGACAGCTATAGCAATCAGCCCCAGCATTTT.

The gene calls are TRBV10-3 and TRBJ2-2, with TRBD2 matching over 11 bases. Germline assignment: CDR1 ENHRY and CDR2 SYGVKD. The CDR3 totals 18 residues. Trimming took 6 bases from V and 1 from J; bases not matched to a gene: 10. The CDR3 DNA reads TGTGCCATCAGATCGGGACTAGCGGCCGGGGAGAACACCGGGGAGCTGTTTTTT. It is translated as CAIRSGLAAGENTGELFF.

This chain connects TRBV29-1 to TRBJ2-1; tentatively, D is TRBD2 (6 bases). V lost 8 bases and J lost 8, with 16 bases in between. CDR1 and CDR2 from the germline V gene are SQVTM and ANQGSEA. The CDR3 runs 12 residues. The CDR3, as DNA: TGCAGCTCGTCTAGCGTGGGTGATGAGCAGTTCTTC. Its translation: CSSSSVGDEQFF.

The chain employs TRBV29-1 and TRBJ1-4; D is uncertain. V lost 6 bases and J 3 bases, leaving 14 bases between the germline ends. The germline gives CDR1 SQVTM, CDR2 ANQGSEA. This CDR3 region has 14 residues. CDR3 protein: CSVGSGVPNEKLFF. The CDR3 DNA reads as TGCAGCGTGGGGAGCGGGGTACCTAATGAAAAACTGTTTTTT.

The V gene is TRBV5-1, the J gene TRBJ2-6, with D perhaps TRBD1 (5 bases). Trimming stripped 3 bases from V and 4 bases from J, with 11 bases between. The germline V gene has CDR1 SGHRS and CDR2 YFSETQ. The CDR3 runs to 15 residues. CDR3 protein: CASSSQGTGANVLTF. CDR3 nucleotides: TGCGCCAGCAGCTCGCAGGGTACCGGGGCCAACGTCCTGACTTTC.

The chain has TRBV7-9 and TRBJ2-5; maybe TRBD2 (5 bases). The germline gives CDR1 SEHNR, CDR2 FQNEAQ (reference sequence). Between the trimmed V and J ends, which lost 5 bases and 7 bases, there was a span of 14 bases. The CDR3 sequence is 13 residues long. The CDR3 sequence is CASSLDSTGTQYF. The CDR3, as DNA: TGTGCCAGCAGCCTGGACTCCACTGGGACCCAGTACTTC. The entire variable domain, with the rest obtained from reference TRBV7-9 and TRBJ2-5, is as follows: DTGVSQNPRHKITKRGQNVTFRCDPISEHNRLYWYRQTLGQGPEFLTYFQNEAQLEKSRLLSDRFSAERPKGSFSTLEIQRTEQGDSAMYLCASSLDSTGTQYFGPGTRLLVL.

V gene TRBV2 combines with J gene TRBJ2-6, with TRBD1 as a possible D gene (6 bases). The CDR3 consists of 17 residues. V was clipped by 5 bases and J by 0 bases, with 14 bases between them. Germline V gene lookup returns CDR1 SNHLY and CDR2 FYNNEI. CDR3: CASSQYTGTSGANVLTF. The CDR3 DNA follows: TGTGCCAGCAGTCAATATACAGGGACCTCTGGGGCCAACGTCCTGACTTTC.

This clone was recorded only once. The CDR3 DNA sequence: TGTGCCAGCAGCTTAAAAACTAGCGGGAGCTACGAGCAGTACTTC. It encodes CASSLKTSGSYEQYF. J is TRBJ2-7 and V is TRBV11-1; 11 bases agree with TRBD2. J was trimmed by 3 bases and V by 2 bases; bases with no gene match: 3. Germline CDR1 and CDR2: SGHAT and FQDESV (reference sequence). CDR3 length: 15 residues.

CDR3 sequence: CASSSVHGTLNGYTF. The CDR3 DNA is TGTGCCAGCAGCTCTGTGCACGGGACTCTCAATGGCTACACCTTC. V gene TRBV5-4 combines with J gene TRBJ1-2; TRBD1 is a possible D gene (5 bases). V lost 3 bases and J lost 6, with 18 bases in between. The V gene's germline CDR1 is SGHNT and CDR2 YYREEE (reference sequence). This CDR3 has 15 residues.

This rearrangement joins TRBV9 to TRBJ1-2; possibly TRBD1 for D (6 bases). Trimming stripped 3 bases from V and 4 bases from J, with 10 bases between. Germline assignment: CDR1 SGDLS and CDR2 YYNGEE. The CDR3 length is 13 residues. The DNA of the CDR3 is TGTGCCAGCAGCGCACAGGGCTTCTATGGCTACACCTTC. This codes for CASSAQGFYGYTF. The full variable domain, rest sourced from reference TRBV9 and TRBJ1-2, is DSGVTQTPKHLITATGQRVTLRCSPRSGDLSVYWYQQSLDQGLQFLIQYYNGEERAKGNILERFSAQQFPDLHSELNLSSLELGDSALYFCASSAQGFYGYTFGSGTRLTVV.

The CDR3 DNA follows: TGTGCCTGTTTTACAACTAATGAAAAACTGTTTTTT. Protein product: CACFTTNEKLFF. The chain combines TRBV30 with TRBJ1-4; D ambiguous. The CDR3 length is 12 residues. Germline-derived CDR1 and CDR2 are GTSNPN and SVGIG (reference sequence). Trimming stripped 6 bases from V and 0 bases from J, with 5 bases between.

The genes are TRBV18 and TRBJ2-7; 9 nucleotides line up with TRBD2. J lost 3 bases, V lost 6 bases, and 9 bases had no gene match. Germline V lookup: CDR1 KGHSH, CDR2 LQKENI. The CDR3 extends over 15 amino acids. The CDR3: CASSPTASGVYEQYF. CDR3 DNA: TGTGCCAGCTCTCCCACGGCTAGCGGGGTCTACGAGCAGTACTTC.

This sequence joins TRBV14 and TRBJ1-6; D unresolved. Trimming took off 2 bases at V and 0 bases at J, with 11 bases between the two ends. CDR1 and CDR2 from the germline V gene are SGHDN and FVKESK. The CDR3 is 17 amino acids. The CDR3 nucleotides are TGTGCCAGCAGCCAACTTGCGAGTTTCTCCTATAATTCACCCCTCCACTTT. Its protein is CASSQLASFSYNSPLHF.

The rearrangement uses TRBV7-9 and TRBJ1-3; D is uncertain. The germline CDR1 and CDR2 sequences are SEHNR and FQNEAQ (reference sequence). This CDR3 is built from 16 residues. Trimming took off 3 bases at V and 0 bases at J, with 12 bases between the two ends. CDR3 sequence: CASSLRAEISGNTIYF. The CDR3 bases are TGTGCCAGCAGCTTGCGCGCAGAGATCTCTGGAAACACCATATATTTT.

The chain carries TRBV5-1 and TRBJ1-4; D is undetermined. Per germline, CDR1 SGHRS and CDR2 YFSETQ. The CDR3 spans 14 residues. V shed 4 bases and J shed 5 bases, with 12 bases lying between them. The CDR3 DNA is TGCGCCAGCAGCCTAGGACGGAGGAATGAAAAACTGTTTTTT. It specifies CASSLGRRNEKLFF.

The chain has TRBV5-1 and TRBJ1-4; possibly TRBD1 for D (5 bases). The CDR3 is 13 amino acids. CDR1 is SGHRS, CDR2 YFSETQ, per germline. V lost 3 bases and J lost 4, with 7 bases in between. The CDR3 reads CASSSDSNEKLFF. The CDR3 nucleotides read TGCGCCAGCAGCTCTGACAGTAATGAAAAACTGTTTTTT. Full variable domain (rest looked up from reference TRBV5-1 and TRBJ1-4): KAGVTQTPRYLIKTRGQQVTLSCSPISGHRSVSWYQQTPGQGLQFLFEYFSETQRNKGNFPGRFSGRQFSNSRSEMNVSTLELGDSALYLCASSSDSNEKLFFGSGTQLSVL.

This chain links TRBV20-1 with TRBJ2-7; D could derive from TRBD1 or TRBD2 (6 bases each). V gave up 5 bases and J gave up 10 bases, with 15 bases separating them. The germline CDR1 and CDR2 sequences are DFQATT and SNEGSKA (reference sequence). CDR3 size: 11 residues. CDR3 coding DNA: TGCAGTGCTCCGGGGGCGCGAGACCAGTACTTC. Translation gives CSAPGARDQYF.

The chain joins TRBV1 to TRBJ2-1; the table's D call, TRBD2, was not checked against the DNA. TRBV1 is a pseudogene locus. This CDR3 spans 16 amino acids. In nucleotides, the CDR3 is TGCACCAGCAGCCTCATCAGCGGGGGGGCCAGGAGTAAGCAGTTCTTC. Translated: CTSSLISGGARSKQFF.

This rearrangement joins TRBV7-2 to TRBJ2-1; D is undetermined. The CDR3 loop spans 13 amino acids. The germline V and J ends were trimmed by 1 base and 8 bases, with 9 bases remaining between them. Germline CDR1 SGHTA, CDR2 FQGNSA. CDR3 sequence reads: CASSLDSLDEQFF. The CDR3 bases are TGTGCCAGCAGCTTAGATTCCTTGGATGAGCAGTTCTTC.

The chain uses TRBV29-1 and TRBJ2-1; 9 nucleotides line up with TRBD1. Germline assignment: CDR1 SQVTM and CDR2 ANQGSEA. With 2 bases clipped from V and 3 bases from J, the junction kept 5 bases outside the gene matches. The CDR3 extends over 15 amino acids. For the CDR3, the DNA is TGCAGCGTTGAACCCGGGACAGGGTTCTACAATGAGCAGTTCTTC. The encoded protein is CSVEPGTGFYNEQFF.

This chain joins TRBV28 and TRBJ2-1, with 11 positions matching TRBD2. The CDR3 is 15 residues long. The trim removed 4 bases at V and 4 bases at J, leaving 3 bases unmatched. Looked up from germline, CDR1 is MDHEN and CDR2 is SYDVKM. The DNA of the CDR3 is TGTGCCAGCAGTTATAGCGGGGGGGATTACAATGAGCAGTTCTTC. This gives the protein CASSYSGGDYNEQFF.

The chain has TRBV27 and TRBJ2-7; 13 nucleotides agree with TRBD2. This CDR3 region has 12 residues. Germline CDR1 reads MNHEY; CDR2 reads SMNVEV (reference sequence). V was pared by 6 bases and J by 13 bases, with 6 bases of the junction left unmatched. The CDR3 protein is CASRGTSGIGYF. CDR3 nucleotide sequence: TGTGCCAGCAGAGGGACTAGCGGGATTGGTTACTTC.